The clone carrying this T cell receptor (beta chain) was seen only once. One end of the junction varies from germline; a read error may be responsible. This sample is drawn from a study of cytomegalovirus exposure and HLA in healthy donors. Primers: 60 Vbeta forward and 13 Jbeta reverse. The repertoire was sequenced with immunoSEQ multiplex PCR; TCRdb's copy has only in-frame clones and lacks some. Of about 170,000 clones detected, 60% to 85% appear once; the ten largest clones hold over 3%. This CDR3 has 15 amino acids. Looked up from germline, CDR1 is LGHNA and CDR2 is YNFKEQ. V gene TRBV4-2 combines with J gene TRBJ2-5, with 12 bases matching TRBD2. Sequencing input: PBMCs. This receptor was identified in a female donor in good health and CMV-seronegative. The CDR3 loop reads CASNQLAGGQETQYF. CDR3 nucleotides: TGTGCCAGCAACCAACTAGCGGGAGGACAAGAGACCCAGTACTTC.